The 12 T cell receptor beta chains in this list originate from one sample, sequenced in a study of beta chain features in type 1 diabetes. Study observations and caveats: Among all four CD4+ subsets, Type 1 diabetes patients had TCRB CDR3s that were moderately but significantly shorter.

The entirety of the isolated RNA underwent reverse transcription, so expressed TCRB transcripts were sequenced. Some clones are missing from TCRdb's copy, which holds only in-frame ones; the method was immunoSEQ multiplex PCR. The sample has about 700,000 clones; 13% are singletons. Their antigens are not known. The sample taken for sequencing was naive CD4+ T cells from blood. These TCRs come from a man aged 18 to 35 with type 1 diabetes.

This CDR3 reads CASSEPGQFSTDTQYF. CDR3 in DNA: TGTGCCAGCAGCGAACCGGGACAGTTTAGCACAGATACGCAGTATTTT. The chain couples TRBV28 to TRBJ2-3; 7 nucleotides align to TRBD1. Germline V gene data show CDR1 as MDHEN and CDR2 as SYDVKM. CDR3 length: 16 residues. The junction had 9 bases not matched to a gene; V was cut back by 6 bases and J by 0 bases.

This clone occurred a few times. This chain connects TRBV18 to TRBJ2-3, with TRBD1 matching 9 bases. V shed 4 bases, J shed 1 base, and the junction held 3 bases outside the gene matches. CDR3 size: 15 residues. Per germline, CDR1 KGHSH and CDR2 LQKENI. In DNA, the CDR3 is TGTGCCAGCTCACAACAGGGGGCTCGCACAGATACGCAGTATTTT. The encoded protein is CASSQQGARTDTQYF. Using reference TRBV18 and TRBJ2-3 for the parts outside the CDR3, the full variable domain is NAGVMQNPRHLVRRRGQEARLRCSPMKGHSHVYWYRQLPEEGLKFMVYLQKENIIDESGMPKERFSAEFPKEGPSILRIQQVVRGDSAAYFCASSQQGARTDTQYFGPGTRLTVL.

This sequence joins TRBV30 and TRBJ1-5, with TRBD1 matching over 8 bases. Germline values: CDR1 GTSNPN, CDR2 SVGIG (reference sequence). J gave up 11 bases and V 3 bases, and 12 bases lay outside the gene matches. The CDR3 spans 14 residues. The CDR3 region has the DNA TGTGCCTGGAGCGCCGGTGACAGGGGATTGTCCCAGCATTTT. This encodes CAWSAGDRGLSQHF.

This clone was seen more than once but under ten times. The CDR3 protein is CASSLNRANSNYGYTF. Written as DNA, the CDR3 is TGTGCCAGCAGCTTAAACAGGGCAAATTCGAACTATGGCTACACCTTC. This chain joins TRBV7-2 and TRBJ1-2; possible D gene TRBD1, 6 bases. The V end lost 2 bases, the J end lost 2 bases, and 15 bases lay between the germline ends. Germline lookup yields CDR1 SGHTA and CDR2 FQGNSA. CDR3 length: 16 amino acids.

V and J are TRBV14 and TRBJ1-4, with D perhaps matching TRBD1 (6 bases). Germline assignment: CDR1 SGHDN and CDR2 FVKESK. CDR3 size: 14 residues. V lost 1 base and J 4 bases, leaving 7 bases between the germline ends. The CDR3 loop is CASSQGTVNEKLFF. CDR3 sequence (DNA): TGTGCCAGCAGCCAAGGGACAGTTAATGAAAAACTGTTTTTT.

This clone was observed a few times. V and J are TRBV4-1 and TRBJ1-3; no clear D gene. This CDR3 comprises 13 residues. V lost 0 bases, J lost 4 bases, and 4 bases lay in between. Germline V gene data show CDR1 as MGHRA and CDR2 as YSYEKL. CDR3 residues: CASSQDLGNTIYF. The CDR3 coding sequence is TGCGCCAGCAGCCAAGACCTCGGAAACACCATATATTTT.

The J gene is TRBJ2-5, the V gene TRBV6-1; no clear D gene. Looked up from germline, CDR1 is MNHNS and CDR2 is SASEGT. The CDR3 runs 13 residues. Trimming left V 1 base short and J 9 bases short, with 12 bases between. The CDR3 loop reads CASSEDPLRSQYF. The CDR3 DNA is TGTGCCAGCAGTGAAGACCCCCTCCGGTCCCAGTACTTC.

This clone was counted only a few times. The chain employs TRBV30 and TRBJ2-7; TRBD2 agrees at 8 bases. Germline-derived CDR1 and CDR2 are GTSNPN and SVGIG (reference sequence). Germline trimming cut 5 bases from V and 4 bases from J; bases unmatched to any gene: 7. The length of the CDR3 is 13 residues. This CDR3 reads CAWGLAPIYEQYF. CDR3 nucleotide sequence: TGTGCCTGGGGACTAGCCCCGATATACGAGCAGTACTTC.

The rearrangement uses TRBV2 and TRBJ1-1; possible D gene TRBD1, 6 bases. Germline assignment: CDR1 SNHLY and CDR2 FYNNEI. The CDR3 is 15 residues long. V gave up 5 bases and J gave up 3 bases, with 16 bases separating them. CDR3 loop: CASSYPRGQDTEAFF. The CDR3 DNA reads TGTGCCAGCAGTTACCCCCGGGGGCAGGACACTGAAGCTTTCTTT.

This clone occurred a few times. The V gene is TRBV20-1, the J gene TRBJ2-7; D gene uncertain. V lost 7 bases and J lost 2, with 9 bases in between. The CDR3 contains 11 residues. The germline CDR1 and CDR2 sequences are DFQATT and SNEGSKA (reference sequence). Here the CDR3 reads CSVGATYEQYF. CDR3 coding DNA: TGCAGTGTTGGAGCTACCTACGAGCAGTACTTC.

The J gene is TRBJ1-2, the V gene TRBV27, with TRBD1 matching over 8 bases. In germline, CDR1 is MNHEY, CDR2 SMNVEV (reference sequence). The CDR3 covers 11 residues. The J segment lost 14 bases and the V segment lost 4 bases, leaving 6 bases of the junction unmatched. The CDR3 DNA sequence: TGTGCCAGCAGTTCCGGACAGGGCACAACCTTC. As protein: CASSSGQGTTF.

This chain links TRBV5-6 with TRBJ1-1; D uncertain. The germline V and J ends were trimmed by 5 bases and 1 base, with 12 bases remaining between them. Per germline, CDR1 SGHDT and CDR2 YYEEEE. The CDR3 runs to 14 residues. CDR3 sequence (DNA): TGTGCCAGCAGAGAACTGGCTTCGAACACTGAAGCTTTCTTT. Its protein is CASRELASNTEAFF.